Below, 10 T cell receptor beta chains from the same sample are listed, as sequenced in a study of cytomegalovirus exposure and HLA in healthy donors. The study ran its PCR with 60 Vbeta and 13 Jbeta primers. Sequencing used immunoSEQ multiplex PCR; TCRdb keeps in-frame clones, though not all of them. The data contain about 130,000 clones, more than 8% of them singletons. What was sequenced was PBMCs. Every receptor here comes from a man in his fifties or sixties in good health and CMV-seronegative.

There are a few counts of this clone. The V gene is TRBV29-1, the J gene TRBJ2-7; 7 bases fit TRBD2. Germline trimming cut 7 bases from V and 3 bases from J; bases unmatched to any gene: 9. The germline CDR1 and CDR2 sequences are SQVTM and ANQGSEA. CDR3 size: 13 residues. The CDR3 sequence is CSALLAPLYEQYF. In DNA form, the CDR3 reads TGCAGCGCCTTACTAGCGCCCCTCTACGAGCAGTACTTC.

This clone came up a few times. The V and J genes are TRBV6-1 and TRBJ1-2; TRBD1 might be the D (6 bases). Germline V lookup: CDR1 MNHNS, CDR2 SASEGT. Trimming cost V 5 bases and J 7 bases, with 11 bases left between them. The CDR3 has 12 amino acids. The CDR3 bases are TGTGCCAGCAGTCTACAGGGTCGTGGCTACACCTTC. This encodes CASSLQGRGYTF.

This clone was observed a few times. This chain uses TRBV4-1 with TRBJ2-1, with D tentatively TRBD2 (6 bases). The CDR3 consists of 13 residues. CDR1 and CDR2 from the germline V gene are MGHRA and YSYEKL. V was clipped by 0 bases and J by 12 bases, with 12 bases between them. The CDR3 reads CASSQDAGHGQFF. DNA of the CDR3: TGCGCCAGCAGCCAAGATGCGGGGCACGGGCAGTTCTTC.

V and J are TRBV7-9 and TRBJ1-2; no firm D call. The CDR3 sequence is 11 residues long. Germline values: CDR1 SEHNR, CDR2 FQNEAQ (reference sequence). Between the trimmed V and J ends, which lost 5 bases and 10 bases, there was a span of 11 bases. In nucleotides, the CDR3 is TGTGCCAGCAGCCCTATGACTGACTACACCTTC. Protein product: CASSPMTDYTF.

This clone has only a few counts. The V call is TRBV29-1, the J call TRBJ1-1; no reliable D call. Trimming pared 2 bases from V and 5 bases from J, leaving 15 bases between. The germline gives CDR1 SQVTM, CDR2 ANQGSEA. This CDR3 has 14 residues. DNA of the CDR3: TGCAGCGTTGAATTGAACGTTGGGGAGACTGAAGCTTTCTTT. Translation: CSVELNVGETEAFF.

This clone appeared a few times. The rearrangement joins TRBV5-1 to TRBJ2-5; TRBD2 matches at 15 bases. Germline values: CDR1 SGHRS, CDR2 YFSETQ. V gave up 3 bases and J gave up 6 bases; unmatched junction bases: 9. The CDR3 totals 17 residues. The CDR3 DNA follows: TGCGCCAGCAGCTCAACCGGGACTAGCGGGGGGATGAAGACCCAGTACTTC. The encoded protein is CASSSTGTSGGMKTQYF.

This chain joins TRBV6-1 and TRBJ2-1; perhaps TRBD1 as D (6 bases). The V gene's germline CDR1 is MNHNS and CDR2 SASEGT. Trimming removed 2 bases at V and 0 bases at J, with 8 bases between. This CDR3 has 15 residues. CDR3 residues: CASSEQGSSYNEQFF. CDR3 coding DNA: TGTGCCAGCAGTGAACAGGGGAGCTCCTACAATGAGCAGTTCTTC.

V usage is TRBV7-9 and J usage is TRBJ2-3, with 9 bases aligning to TRBD1. The germline gives CDR1 SEHNR, CDR2 FQNEAQ (reference sequence). This CDR3 has 15 amino acids. V was pared by 3 bases and J by 4 bases, with 5 bases of the junction left unmatched. Here the CDR3 reads CASSFGTGNADTQYF. For the CDR3, the DNA is TGTGCCAGCAGCTTTGGGACAGGGAACGCAGATACGCAGTATTTT.

This clone came up a few times. This rearrangement joins TRBV2 to TRBJ1-1; D is possibly TRBD1 (6 bases). The V end lost 7 bases, the J end lost 9 bases, and 21 bases lay between the germline ends. Germline assignment: CDR1 SNHLY and CDR2 FYNNEI. The CDR3 covers 14 residues. The CDR3 spells CASTMMYRAAKAFF. CDR3 bases: TGTGCCAGCACCATGATGTACAGGGCGGCGAAAGCTTTCTTT. The full variable domain, in which reference TRBV2 and TRBJ1-1 provide the parts outside the CDR3, is EPEVTQTPSHQVTQMGQEVILRCVPISNHLYFYWYRQILGQKVEFLVSFYNNEISEKSEIFDDQFSVERPDGSNFTLKIRSTKLEDSAMYFCASTMMYRAAKAFFGQGTRLTVV.

This sequence joins TRBV5-1 and TRBJ2-3; no clear D. Germline CDR1 is SGHRS and CDR2 is YFSETQ. Trimming took 1 base from V and 2 from J, leaving 11 bases between them. The CDR3 totals 15 residues. CDR3 protein: CASSLSSYHTDTQYF. The DNA for the CDR3 is TGCGCCAGCAGCTTGAGCTCATACCACACAGATACGCAGTATTTT.